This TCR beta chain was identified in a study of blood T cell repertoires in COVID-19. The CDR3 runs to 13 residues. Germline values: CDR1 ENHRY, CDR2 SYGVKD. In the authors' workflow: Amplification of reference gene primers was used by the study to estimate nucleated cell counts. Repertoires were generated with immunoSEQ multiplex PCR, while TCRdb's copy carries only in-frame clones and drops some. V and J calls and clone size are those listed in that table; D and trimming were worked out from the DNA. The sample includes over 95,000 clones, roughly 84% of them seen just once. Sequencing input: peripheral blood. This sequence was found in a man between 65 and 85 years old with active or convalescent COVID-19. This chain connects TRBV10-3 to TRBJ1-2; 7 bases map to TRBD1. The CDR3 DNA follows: TGTGCTTCCGGGACGGGACAGCTCTATGGCTACACCTTC. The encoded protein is CASGTGQLYGYTF.